The present T cell receptor beta chain was sequenced within a study of human T cells and chemical hapten exposure. Looking at the study overall: Once 0.01% DPC had been applied to the upper back by patch test, readings were taken at 6 days.

This clonotype was detected ten times or more. Germline V gives CDR1 MGHRA, CDR2 YSYEKL. V shed 3 bases and J shed 2 bases, with 10 bases lying between them. The CDR3 totals 14 residues. Described time point: pre-sensitization, week 0. Treatment indicated: therapeutic diphenylcyclopropenone sensitization with weekly scalp DPC. TCRdb recomputed calls from the RACE reads with MiXCR, one row per CDR3 protein. This table has under 300,000 distinct CDR3 sequences, about 8.6% appearing once. This material consisted of whole blood, taken in connection with sensitization to the hapten diphenylcyclopropenone (DPC). The chain links TRBV4-1 to TRBJ1-1; D might be TRBD1 (5 bases). This TCR derives from a woman aged 40 to 50 with alopecia areata. Some clones in this sample may be carry-over from other donors' samples. The CDR3 bases are TGCGCCAGCAGCCAGGGACTTCAAAACACTGAAGCTTTCTTT. Its translation is CASSQGLQNTEAFF.